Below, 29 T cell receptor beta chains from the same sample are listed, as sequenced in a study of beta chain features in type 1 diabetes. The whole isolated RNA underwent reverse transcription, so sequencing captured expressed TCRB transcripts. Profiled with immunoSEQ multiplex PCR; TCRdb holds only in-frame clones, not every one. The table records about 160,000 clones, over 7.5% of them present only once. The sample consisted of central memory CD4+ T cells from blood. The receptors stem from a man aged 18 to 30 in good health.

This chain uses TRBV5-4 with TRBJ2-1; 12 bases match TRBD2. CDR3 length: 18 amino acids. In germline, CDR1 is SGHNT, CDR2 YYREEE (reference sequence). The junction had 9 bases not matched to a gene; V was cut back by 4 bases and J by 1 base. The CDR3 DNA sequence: TGTGCCAGCAGCCGCGGGACTAGCGGGTACACTTCCTACAATGAGCAGTTCTTC. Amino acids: CASSRGTSGYTSYNEQFF. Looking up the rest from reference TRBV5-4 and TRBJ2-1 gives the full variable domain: ETGVTQSPTHLIKTRGQQVTLRCSSQSGHNTVSWYQQALGQGPQFIFQYYREEENGRGNFPPRFSGLQFPNYSSELNVNALELDDSALYLCASSRGTSGYTSYNEQFFGPGTRLTVL.

The DNA for the CDR3 is TGTGCCATCAGCCCCGTCGGTCAGCCCCAGCATTTT. This translates into CAISPVGQPQHF. The chain couples TRBV10-3 to TRBJ1-5; unclear D gene. The CDR3 runs 12 residues. The ends were cut back, 6 bases at V and 6 bases at J, with 9 bases in the middle. Germline CDR1 and CDR2: ENHRY and SYGVKD.

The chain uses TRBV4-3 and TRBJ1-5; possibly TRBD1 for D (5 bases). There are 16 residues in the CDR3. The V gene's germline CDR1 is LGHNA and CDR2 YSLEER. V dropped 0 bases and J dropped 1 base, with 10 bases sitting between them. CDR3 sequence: CASSQDRQSSNQPQHF. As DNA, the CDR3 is TGCGCCAGCAGCCAAGATCGACAGAGCAGCAATCAGCCCCAGCATTTT.

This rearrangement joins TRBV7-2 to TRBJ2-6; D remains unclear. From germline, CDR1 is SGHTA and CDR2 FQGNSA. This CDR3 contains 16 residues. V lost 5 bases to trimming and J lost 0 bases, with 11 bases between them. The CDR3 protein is CASSPSTSSGANVLTF. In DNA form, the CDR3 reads TGTGCCAGCAGCCCAAGCACGAGCTCTGGGGCCAACGTCCTGACTTTC.

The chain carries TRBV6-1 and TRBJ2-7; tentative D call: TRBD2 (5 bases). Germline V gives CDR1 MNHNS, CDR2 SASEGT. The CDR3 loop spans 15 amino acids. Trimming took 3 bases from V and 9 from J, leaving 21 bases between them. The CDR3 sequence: CASSDFPGSETRQYF. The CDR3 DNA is TGTGCCAGCAGTGATTTTCCGGGGTCCGAGACGCGGCAGTACTTC.

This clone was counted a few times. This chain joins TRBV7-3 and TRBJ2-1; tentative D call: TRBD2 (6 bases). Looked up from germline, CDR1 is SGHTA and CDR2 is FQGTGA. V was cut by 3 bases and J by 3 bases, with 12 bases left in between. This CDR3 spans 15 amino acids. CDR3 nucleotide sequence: TGTGCCAGCAGCTTTGCGGGGTACGACTACAATGAGCAGTTCTTC. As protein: CASSFAGYDYNEQFF. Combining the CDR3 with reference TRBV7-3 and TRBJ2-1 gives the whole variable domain GAGVSQTPSNKVTEKGKYVELRCDPISGHTALYWYRQSLGQGPEFLIYFQGTGAADDSGLPNDRFFAVRPEGSVSTLKIQRTERGDSAVYLCASSFAGYDYNEQFFGPGTRLTVL.

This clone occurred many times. Written as DNA, the CDR3 is TGTGCCAGCAGCCCGAGCGGGAGTGGGAAGAATACGCAGTATTTT. It codes for CASSPSGSGKNTQYF. The chain carries TRBV5-4 and TRBJ2-3, with 8 positions matching TRBD2. The CDR3 has 15 residues. Germline assignment: CDR1 SGHNT and CDR2 YYREEE (reference sequence). V lost 4 bases, J lost 7 bases, and 11 bases stayed unmatched.

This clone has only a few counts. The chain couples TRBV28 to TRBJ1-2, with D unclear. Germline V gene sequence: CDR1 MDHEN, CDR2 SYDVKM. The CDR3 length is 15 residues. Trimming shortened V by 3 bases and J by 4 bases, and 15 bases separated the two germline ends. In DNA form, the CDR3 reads TGTGCCAGCAGTTTTGGCACAGAGTCCTCCTATGGCTACACCTTC. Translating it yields CASSFGTESSYGYTF.

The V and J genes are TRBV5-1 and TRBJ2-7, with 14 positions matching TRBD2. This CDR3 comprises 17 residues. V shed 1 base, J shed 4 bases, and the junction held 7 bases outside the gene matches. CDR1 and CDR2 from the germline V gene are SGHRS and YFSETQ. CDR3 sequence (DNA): TGCGCCAGCAGCTTGCCCAGGGGGACTAGCGGGAGTTACGAGCAGTACTTC. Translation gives CASSLPRGTSGSYEQYF. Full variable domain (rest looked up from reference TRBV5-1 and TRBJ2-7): KAGVTQTPRYLIKTRGQQVTLSCSPISGHRSVSWYQQTPGQGLQFLFEYFSETQRNKGNFPGRFSGRQFSNSRSEMNVSTLELGDSALYLCASSLPRGTSGSYEQYFGPGTRLTVT.

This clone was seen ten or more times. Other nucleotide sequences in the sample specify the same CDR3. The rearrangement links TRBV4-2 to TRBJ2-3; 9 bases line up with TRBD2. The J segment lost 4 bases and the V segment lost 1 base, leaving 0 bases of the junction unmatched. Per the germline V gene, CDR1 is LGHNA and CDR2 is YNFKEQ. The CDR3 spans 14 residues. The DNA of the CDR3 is TGTGCCAGCAGCCAAGGCGGGGGGGCAGATACGCAGTATTTT. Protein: CASSQGGGADTQYF.

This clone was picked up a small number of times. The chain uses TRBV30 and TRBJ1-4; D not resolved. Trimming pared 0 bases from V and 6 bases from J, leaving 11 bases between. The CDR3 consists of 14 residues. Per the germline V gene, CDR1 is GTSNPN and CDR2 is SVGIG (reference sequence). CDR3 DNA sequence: TGTGCCTGGAGTGTACGGTCAGGTCATGAAAAACTGTTTTTT. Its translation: CAWSVRSGHEKLFF. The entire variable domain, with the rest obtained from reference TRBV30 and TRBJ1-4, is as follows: SQTIHQWPATLVQPVGSPLSLECTVEGTSNPNLYWYRQAAGRGLQLLFYSVGIGQISSEVPQNLSASRPQDRQFILSSKKLLLSDSGFYLCAWSVRSGHEKLFFGSGTQLSVL.

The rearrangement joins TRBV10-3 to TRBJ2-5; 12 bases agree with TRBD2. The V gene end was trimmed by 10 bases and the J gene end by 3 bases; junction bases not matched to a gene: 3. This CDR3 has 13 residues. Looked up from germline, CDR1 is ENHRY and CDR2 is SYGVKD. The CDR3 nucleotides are TGTGCCACTCGACTAGCGGGGGAAGAGACCCAGTACTTC. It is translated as CATRLAGEETQYF.

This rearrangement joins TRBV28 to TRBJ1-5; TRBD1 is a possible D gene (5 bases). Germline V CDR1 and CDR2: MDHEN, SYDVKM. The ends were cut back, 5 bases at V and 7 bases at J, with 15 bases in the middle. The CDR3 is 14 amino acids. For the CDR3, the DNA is TGTGCCAGCAGTCCCGGGACTATAGGCCAGCCCCAGCATTTT. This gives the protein CASSPGTIGQPQHF.

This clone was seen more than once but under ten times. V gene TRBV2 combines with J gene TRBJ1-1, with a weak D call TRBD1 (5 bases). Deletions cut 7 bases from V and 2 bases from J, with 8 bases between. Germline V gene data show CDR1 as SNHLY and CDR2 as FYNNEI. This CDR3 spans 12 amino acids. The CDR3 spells CASTDRNTEAFF. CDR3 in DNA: TGTGCCAGCACCGACAGAAACACTGAAGCTTTCTTT.

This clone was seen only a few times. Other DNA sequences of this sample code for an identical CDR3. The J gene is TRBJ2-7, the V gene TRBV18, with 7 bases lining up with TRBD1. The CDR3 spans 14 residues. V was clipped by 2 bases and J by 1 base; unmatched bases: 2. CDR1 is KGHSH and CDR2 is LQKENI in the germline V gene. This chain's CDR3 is CASSPGQASYEQYF. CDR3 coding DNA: TGTGCCAGCTCACCAGGACAGGCGTCCTACGAGCAGTACTTC.

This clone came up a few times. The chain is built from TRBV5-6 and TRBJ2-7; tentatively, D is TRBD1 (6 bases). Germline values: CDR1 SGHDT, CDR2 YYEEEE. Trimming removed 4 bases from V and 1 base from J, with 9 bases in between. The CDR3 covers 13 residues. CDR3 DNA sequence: TGTGCCAGCAGCCCGGACAGATCCTACGAGCAGTACTTC. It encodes CASSPDRSYEQYF.

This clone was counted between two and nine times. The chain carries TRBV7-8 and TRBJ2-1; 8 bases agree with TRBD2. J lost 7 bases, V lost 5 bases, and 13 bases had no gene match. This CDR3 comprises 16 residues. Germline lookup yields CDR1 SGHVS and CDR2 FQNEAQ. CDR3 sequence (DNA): TGTGCCAGCAGCCGCCAGGCGGGACTAGTTCATAATGAGCAGTTCTTC. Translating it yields CASSRQAGLVHNEQFF.

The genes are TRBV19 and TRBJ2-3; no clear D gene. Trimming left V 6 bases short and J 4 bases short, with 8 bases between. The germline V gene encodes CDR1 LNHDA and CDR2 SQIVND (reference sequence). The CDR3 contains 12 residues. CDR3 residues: CASSPQADTQYF. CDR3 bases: TGTGCCAGTAGCCCCCAGGCAGATACGCAGTATTTT.

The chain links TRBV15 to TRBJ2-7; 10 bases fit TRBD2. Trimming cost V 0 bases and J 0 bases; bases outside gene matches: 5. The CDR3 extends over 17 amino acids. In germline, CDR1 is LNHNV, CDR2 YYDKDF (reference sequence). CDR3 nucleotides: TGTGCCACCAGCAGAGATCTCAGCGGGAGGGGCTCCTACGAGCAGTACTTC. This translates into CATSRDLSGRGSYEQYF.

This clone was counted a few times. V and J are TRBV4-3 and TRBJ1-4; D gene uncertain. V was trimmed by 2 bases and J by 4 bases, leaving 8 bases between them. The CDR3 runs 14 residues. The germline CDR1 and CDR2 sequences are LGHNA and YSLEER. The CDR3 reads CASSQFQDNEKLFF. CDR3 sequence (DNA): TGCGCCAGCAGCCAATTTCAGGATAATGAAAAACTGTTTTTT.

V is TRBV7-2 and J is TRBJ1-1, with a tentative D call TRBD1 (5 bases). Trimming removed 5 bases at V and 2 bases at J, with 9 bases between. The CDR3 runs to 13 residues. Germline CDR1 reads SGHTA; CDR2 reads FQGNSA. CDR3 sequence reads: CASSRQINTEAFF. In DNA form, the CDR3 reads TGTGCCAGCAGCCGACAGATTAACACTGAAGCTTTCTTT. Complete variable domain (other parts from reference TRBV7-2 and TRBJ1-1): GAGVSQSPSNKVTEKGKDVELRCDPISGHTALYWYRQSLGQGLEFLIYFQGNSAPDKSGLPSDRFSAERTGGSVSTLTIQRTQQEDSAVYLCASSRQINTEAFFGQGTRLTVV.

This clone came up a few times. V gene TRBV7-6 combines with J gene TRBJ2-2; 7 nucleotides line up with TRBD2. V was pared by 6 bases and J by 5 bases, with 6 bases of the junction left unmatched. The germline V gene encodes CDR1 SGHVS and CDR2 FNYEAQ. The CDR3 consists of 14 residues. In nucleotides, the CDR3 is TGTGCCAGCAGGTCCGGGACTACAACCGGGGAGCTGTTTTTT. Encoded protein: CASRSGTTTGELFF.

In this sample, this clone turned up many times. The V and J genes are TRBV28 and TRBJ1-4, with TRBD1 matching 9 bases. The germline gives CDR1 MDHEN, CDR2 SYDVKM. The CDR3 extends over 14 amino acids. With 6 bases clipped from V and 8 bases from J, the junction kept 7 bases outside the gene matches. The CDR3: CASRPGQGREKLFF. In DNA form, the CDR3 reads TGTGCCAGCAGACCCGGACAGGGGCGAGAAAAACTGTTTTTT.

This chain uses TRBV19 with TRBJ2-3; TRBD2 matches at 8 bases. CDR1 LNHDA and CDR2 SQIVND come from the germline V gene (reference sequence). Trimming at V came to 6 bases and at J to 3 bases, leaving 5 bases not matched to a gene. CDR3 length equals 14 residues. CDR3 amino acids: CASRTSGGTDTQYF. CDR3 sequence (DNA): TGTGCCAGTAGAACTAGCGGCGGAACAGATACGCAGTATTTT.

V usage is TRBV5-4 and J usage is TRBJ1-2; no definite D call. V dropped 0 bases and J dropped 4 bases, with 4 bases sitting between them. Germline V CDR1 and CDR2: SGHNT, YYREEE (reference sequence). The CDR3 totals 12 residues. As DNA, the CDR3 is TGTGCCAGCAGCTTGGACTCCTATGGCTACACCTTC. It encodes CASSLDSYGYTF.

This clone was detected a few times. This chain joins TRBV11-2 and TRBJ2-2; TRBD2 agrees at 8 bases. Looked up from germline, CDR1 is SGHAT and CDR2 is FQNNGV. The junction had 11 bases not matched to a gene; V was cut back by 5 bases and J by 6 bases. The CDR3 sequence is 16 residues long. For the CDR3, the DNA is TGTGCCAGCAGCCGGGGGCTAGCGGGTGCGTCCGGGGAGCTGTTTTTT. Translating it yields CASSRGLAGASGELFF.

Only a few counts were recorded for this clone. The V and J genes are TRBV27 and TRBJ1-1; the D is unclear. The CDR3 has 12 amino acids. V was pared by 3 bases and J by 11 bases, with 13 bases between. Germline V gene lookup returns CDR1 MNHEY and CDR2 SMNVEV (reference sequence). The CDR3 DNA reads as TGTGCCAGCAGTTTTACGGGTCTGGAGGCTTTCTTT. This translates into CASSFTGLEAFF.

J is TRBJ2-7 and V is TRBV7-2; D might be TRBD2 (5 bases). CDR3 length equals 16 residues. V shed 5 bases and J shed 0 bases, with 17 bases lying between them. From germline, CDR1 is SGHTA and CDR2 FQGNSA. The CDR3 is CASSITSKRSSYEQYF. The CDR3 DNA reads TGTGCCAGCAGCATAACTTCCAAGCGGTCCTCCTACGAGCAGTACTTC.

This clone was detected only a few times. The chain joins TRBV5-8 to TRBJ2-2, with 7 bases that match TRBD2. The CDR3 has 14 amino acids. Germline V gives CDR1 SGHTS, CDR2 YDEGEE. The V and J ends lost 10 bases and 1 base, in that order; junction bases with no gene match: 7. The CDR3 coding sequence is TGTGCCGGGGGTAGCGGGCTGAACACCGGGGAGCTGTTTTTT. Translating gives CAGGSGLNTGELFF.